Shown below are 8 T cell receptor beta chains from a single sample sequenced in a study of T cells in Graves' hyperthyroidism and ophthalmopathy. TCR beta CDR3 region amplification was performed from RNA transcripts. The HTBI primer set served for first-round RT-PCR of the TCR CDR3. TCRdb independently ran MiXCR on the multiplex PCR reads; one entry per CDR3 protein. Here the sample spans 340,000 or so distinct CDR3 sequences, approximately 15% being singletons. The sample consisted of blood. The source of these receptors is a man aged 30 to 45 with Graves' hyperthyroidism.

In this sample, this clonotype turned up many times. The chain employs TRBV7-2 and TRBJ2-2; tentative D call: TRBD1 (5 bases). This CDR3 has 16 residues. Trimming removed 0 bases from V and 4 bases from J, with 12 bases in between. CDR1 SGHTA and CDR2 FQGNSA come from the germline V gene. The CDR3 sequence is CASSLAPGRRTGELFF. DNA for the CDR3: TGTGCCAGCAGCTTAGCCCCAGGGCGGCGCACCGGGGAGCTGTTTTTT.

The V call is TRBV27, the J call TRBJ1-3; D perhaps matches TRBD1 (5 bases). Germline V gene data show CDR1 as MNHEY and CDR2 as SMNVEV (reference sequence). The CDR3 is 15 amino acids. The germline V and J ends were trimmed by 0 bases and 2 bases, with 8 bases remaining between them. CDR3 protein: CASSLSQGAGNTIYF. The CDR3 DNA is TGTGCCAGCAGTTTATCCCAGGGTGCTGGAAACACCATATATTTT.

This clonotype was observed a handful of times. Mismatch with germline at one junction end may stem from a read error. The J gene is TRBJ2-1, the V gene TRBV12-3 or TRBV12-4; D is possibly TRBD1 or TRBD2 (5 bases each). This CDR3 comprises 15 residues. The CDR3 DNA reads as TGTGCCAGCAGTCCTTTGGGGCTCCGGGAAAATGGGCAGTTCTTC. Translation: CASSPLGLRENGQFF.

The chain recombines TRBV25-1 with TRBJ2-1; 8 nucleotides align to TRBD2. After removal of 3 bases from V and 3 bases from J, the junction contained 10 bases not matched to a gene. The CDR3 is 17 residues long. CDR1 and CDR2 (germline): MGHDK, SYGVNS. The CDR3 nucleotides read TGTGCCAGCAGTGACCATGCATCGGGACTAGACTACAATGAGCAGTTCTTC. Translating it yields CASSDHASGLDYNEQFF.

This clonotype was counted many times. The chain uses TRBV11-1 and TRBJ2-1, with a weak D call TRBD2 (5 bases). This CDR3 has 14 residues. Germline assignment: CDR1 SGHAT and CDR2 FQDESV (reference sequence). Trimming took off 6 bases at V and 7 bases at J, with 16 bases between the two ends. CDR3 amino acids: CASRSQGSLNEQFF. The CDR3, as DNA: TGTGCCAGCAGAAGTCAAGGGAGTTTGAATGAGCAGTTCTTC. The complete variable domain, with remaining parts taken from reference TRBV11-1 and TRBJ2-1, reads EAEVAQSPRYKITEKSQAVAFWCDPISGHATLYWYRQILGQGPELLVQFQDESVVDDSQLPKDRFSAERLKGVDSTLKIQPAELGDSAMYLCASRSQGSLNEQFFGPGTRLTVL.

This clonotype was observed at least ten times. The gene calls are TRBV2 and TRBJ1-1; D possibly corresponds to TRBD1 (6 bases). CDR1 and CDR2 (germline): SNHLY, FYNNEI. V lost 5 bases and J 1 base, leaving 14 bases between the germline ends. This CDR3 region has 15 residues. DNA of the CDR3: TGTGCCAGCAGTCCTCTCTTGGGACAGAACACTGAAGCTTTCTTT. Its protein is CASSPLLGQNTEAFF.

The chain carries TRBV7-2 and TRBJ2-1; 7 positions agree with TRBD1. Germline assignment: CDR1 SGHTA and CDR2 FQGNSA. CDR3 length: 16 amino acids. Unmatched junction bases numbered 10, after V lost 5 bases and J lost 3 bases. The CDR3 is CASSPPRDSGYNEQFF. In DNA, the CDR3 is TGTGCCAGCAGCCCCCCCCGGGACAGCGGCTACAATGAGCAGTTCTTC.

The chain joins TRBV5-1 to TRBJ2-3, with D unclear. Germline CDR1 reads SGHRS; CDR2 reads YFSETQ. The CDR3 runs to 12 residues. Trimming stripped 6 bases from V and 2 bases from J, with 7 bases between. CDR3: CASTQTTDTQYF. The CDR3 bases are TGCGCCAGCACACAGACCACAGATACGCAGTATTTT.